The rows below give T cell receptor beta chains drawn from one sample of a study of blood T cell repertoires in COVID-19. This table comes from immunoSEQ multiplex PCR, and its TCRdb copy is limited to in-frame clones, with some not included. The sample records roughly 100,000 clones, about 90% being singletons. The source material was peripheral blood. Receptors were obtained from a woman aged 50 to 65 with COVID-19, enrolled during active disease. CDR3s leave out the opening cysteine and the closing phenylalanine or tryptophan. Some rows have no size entry. The others give once, few or many, or a class for an expanded clone.

V gene: TRBV18; clone size: NA; CDR3 protein: ASSPSENTEAF
V gene: TRBV14; clone size: NA; CDR3 protein: ASSQDERVEGRFGQY
V gene: TRBV19; clone size: NA; CDR3 protein: ASSIAAQGGQPQH
V gene: TRBV5-6; clone size: NA; CDR3 protein: ASSFGPGVAF
V gene: TRBV28; clone size: NA; CDR3 protein: ASSFGGRAYTDTQY
V gene: TRBV27; clone size: NA; CDR3 protein: ASSGQSYEQY
V gene: TRBV30; clone size: NA; CDR3 protein: ACHPAEASGNTIY
V gene: TRBV5-5; clone size: once; CDR3 protein: ASSVTGAANTGELF
V gene: TRBV3-1/TRBV3-2; clone size: once; CDR3 protein: ASSQTVRNTIY
V gene: TRBV9; clone size: NA; CDR3 protein: ASSRGVNPTQQY
V gene: TRBV3-1/TRBV3-2; clone size: NA; CDR3 protein: ASSRGEDNYGYT
V gene: TRBV5-6; clone size: NA; CDR3 protein: ASSFGQGHTGELF
V gene: TRBV13; clone size: NA; CDR3 protein: ASSSLAGGDNEQF
V gene: TRBV19; clone size: NA; CDR3 protein: ASSYKVLQGGGYT
V gene: TRBV7-3; clone size: NA; CDR3 protein: ASSLVPGQGNYEQY
V gene: TRBV29-1; clone size: NA; CDR3 protein: SVGAGNQPQH
V gene: TRBV5-3; clone size: NA; CDR3 protein: ARRRGYNEQF
V gene: TRBV2; clone size: NA; CDR3 protein: ASKDLAGGQDTQY
V gene: TRBV3-1/TRBV3-2; clone size: NA; CDR3 protein: ASSNTGMNTEAF
V gene: TRBV19; clone size: NA; CDR3 protein: ASAQTNSLFNYGYT
V gene: TRBV27; clone size: few; CDR3 protein: ASSHKGASSAEAF
V gene: TRBV24-1; clone size: NA; CDR3 protein: ATSDLRSSGNTIY
V gene: TRBV21-1; clone size: NA; CDR3 protein: ASRPNRDRF
V gene: TRBV5-1; clone size: NA; CDR3 protein: ASSLGQGAQSGNTIY
V gene: TRBV12-3/TRBV12-4; clone size: NA; CDR3 protein: ASSFGLADTQY
V gene: TRBV7-3; clone size: NA; CDR3 protein: ASSLTRGGSEETQY
V gene: TRBV11-1; clone size: NA; CDR3 protein: ASSPEGEYNEQF
V gene: TRBV2; clone size: NA; CDR3 protein: ASRWGTGGVNTQY
V gene: TRBV11-2; clone size: NA; CDR3 protein: ASSSLAGVGSYNEQF
V gene: TRBV2; clone size: NA; CDR3 protein: ASMPQLMGEQY
V gene: TRBV5-1; clone size: NA; CDR3 protein: ASSLGGANTGELF
V gene: TRBV4-1; clone size: NA; CDR3 protein: ASSQRFGLAGDSYEQY
V gene: TRBV18; clone size: NA; CDR3 protein: ASSRGQVYQPQH
V gene: TRBV11-3; clone size: few; CDR3 protein: ASSDHSLGANVLT
V gene: TRBV18; clone size: NA; CDR3 protein: ASSPLQGGQGAGQPQH
V gene: TRBV28; clone size: once; CDR3 protein: ASSPGGAGSSYEQY
V gene: TRBV19; clone size: NA; CDR3 protein: ASSPGQGEETQY
V gene: TRBV2; clone size: NA; CDR3 protein: ASSEGQGIGEAF
V gene: TRBV12-3/TRBV12-4; clone size: NA; CDR3 protein: ASSDRGEQY
V gene: TRBV7-2; clone size: NA; CDR3 protein: ASSLVLYQGGPDTQY
V gene: TRBV28; clone size: NA; CDR3 protein: ASSALFSGTGEAGYT
V gene: TRBV4-1; clone size: NA; CDR3 protein: ASSQDLAGPSPLH
V gene: TRBV5-6; clone size: once; CDR3 protein: ASSSLDRGNQPQH
V gene: TRBV3-1/TRBV3-2; clone size: NA; CDR3 protein: ASSQVRGGFGYT
V gene: TRBV5-4; clone size: NA; CDR3 protein: ASSILQETQY
V gene: TRBV2; clone size: NA; CDR3 protein: ASQLAGTNEKLF